This T cell receptor beta chain was observed in a study of cytomegalovirus exposure and HLA in healthy donors. General observations from the study: One later analysis, an examination of the 100 to 150 validation repertoires, found that first-cohort TCR clusters tended to co-occur in them.

The donors were members of the validation cohort, which comprised under 150 subjects and was separate from the first cohort of 666 subjects. Germline CDR1 and CDR2: SNHLY and FYNNEI. V trimming: 1 base; J trimming: 4 bases; junction bases outside the gene matches: 2. The CDR3 totals 14 residues. Note on this clone: The antigen is undetermined.

Libraries were prepared by immunoSEQ multiplex PCR; TCRdb keeps only in-frame clonotypes and omits some of them. The data contain tens of thousands of clones, more than 85% of them singletons. Sequencing was carried out using PBMCs. The chain has TRBV2 and TRBJ2-3, with TRBD2 identical over 7 bases. This TCR derives from a man aged 18 to 29 in good health and CMV-seropositive. As DNA, the CDR3 is TGTGCCAGCAGTGAAGGGCGGGAGCCAGATACGCAGTATTTT. Its protein is CASSEGREPDTQYF.